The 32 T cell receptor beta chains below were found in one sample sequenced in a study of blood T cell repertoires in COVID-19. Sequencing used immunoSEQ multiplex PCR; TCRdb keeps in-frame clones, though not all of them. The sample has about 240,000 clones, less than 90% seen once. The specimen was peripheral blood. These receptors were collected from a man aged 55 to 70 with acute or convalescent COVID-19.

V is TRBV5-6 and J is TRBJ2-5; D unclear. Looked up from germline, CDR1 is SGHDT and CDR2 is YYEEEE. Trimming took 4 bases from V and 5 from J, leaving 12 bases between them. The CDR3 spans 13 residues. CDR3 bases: TGTGCCAGCAGCCTAACGACCAGGGAGACCCAGTACTTC. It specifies CASSLTTRETQYF.

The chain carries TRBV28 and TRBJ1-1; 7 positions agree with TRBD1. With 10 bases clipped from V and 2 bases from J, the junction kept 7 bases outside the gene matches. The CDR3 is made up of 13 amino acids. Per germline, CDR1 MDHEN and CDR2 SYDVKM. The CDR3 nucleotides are TGTGCCATCAGGGGGACAGTAAACACTGAAGCTTTCTTT. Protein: CAIRGTVNTEAFF.

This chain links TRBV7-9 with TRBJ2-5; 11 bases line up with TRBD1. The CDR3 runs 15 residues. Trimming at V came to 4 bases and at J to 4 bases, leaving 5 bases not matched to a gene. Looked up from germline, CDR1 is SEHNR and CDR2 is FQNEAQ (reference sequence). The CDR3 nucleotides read TGTGCCAGCAGCTGGGGACAGGGGGACGGAGAGACCCAGTACTTC. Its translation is CASSWGQGDGETQYF.

This CDR3 is CASSVGQGGQPQHF. The CDR3 DNA is TGTGCCAGCAGCGTAGGACAGGGAGGCCAGCCCCAGCATTTT. V usage is TRBV9 and J usage is TRBJ1-5, with 7 bases fitting TRBD1. Germline trimming cut 0 bases from V and 7 bases from J; bases unmatched to any gene: 4. Germline CDR1 is SGDLS and CDR2 is YYNGEE. The CDR3 totals 14 residues.

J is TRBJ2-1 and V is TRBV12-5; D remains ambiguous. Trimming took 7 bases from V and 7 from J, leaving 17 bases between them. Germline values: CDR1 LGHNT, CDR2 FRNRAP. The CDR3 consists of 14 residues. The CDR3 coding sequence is TGTGCTAGTGCCCCTGGGCAGTGGTTGAATGAGCAGTTCTTC. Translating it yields CASAPGQWLNEQFF. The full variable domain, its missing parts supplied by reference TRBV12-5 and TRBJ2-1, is DARVTQTPRHKVTEMGQEVTMRCQPILGHNTVFWYRQTMMQGLELLAYFRNRAPLDDSGMPKDRFSAEMPDATLATLKIQPSEPRDSAVYFCASAPGQWLNEQFFGPGTRLTVL.

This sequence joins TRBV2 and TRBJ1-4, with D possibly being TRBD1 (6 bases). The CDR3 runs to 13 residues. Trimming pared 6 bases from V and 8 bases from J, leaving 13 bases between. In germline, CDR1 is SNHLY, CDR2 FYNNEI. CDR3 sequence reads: CASRGGEGEKLFF. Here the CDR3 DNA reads TGTGCCAGCAGAGGGGGAGAGGGGGAAAAACTGTTTTTT.

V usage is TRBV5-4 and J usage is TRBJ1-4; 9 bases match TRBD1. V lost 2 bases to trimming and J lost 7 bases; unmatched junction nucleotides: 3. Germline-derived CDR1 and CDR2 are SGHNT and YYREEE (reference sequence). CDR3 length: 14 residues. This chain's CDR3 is CASSFTGGGEKLFF. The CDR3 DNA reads TGTGCCAGCAGCTTTACAGGGGGCGGTGAAAAACTGTTTTTT.

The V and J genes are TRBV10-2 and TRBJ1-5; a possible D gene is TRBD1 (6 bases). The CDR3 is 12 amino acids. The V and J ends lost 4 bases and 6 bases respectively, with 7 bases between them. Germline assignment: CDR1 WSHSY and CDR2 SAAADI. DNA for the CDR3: TGCGCCAGCAGTGGCAGGGGTCAGCCCCAGCATTTT. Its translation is CASSGRGQPQHF.

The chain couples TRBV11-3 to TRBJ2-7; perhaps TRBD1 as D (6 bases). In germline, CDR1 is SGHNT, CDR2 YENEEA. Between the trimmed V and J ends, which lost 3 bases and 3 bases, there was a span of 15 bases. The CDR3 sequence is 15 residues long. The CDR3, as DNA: TGTGCCAGCAGCTTTACGCTAGAGGACAGCTACGAGCAGTACTTC. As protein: CASSFTLEDSYEQYF. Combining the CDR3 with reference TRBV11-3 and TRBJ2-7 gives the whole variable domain EAGVVQSPRYKIIEKKQPVAFWCNPISGHNTLYWYLQNLGQGPELLIRYENEEAVDDSQLPKDRFSAERLKGVDSTLKIQPAELGDSAVYLCASSFTLEDSYEQYFGPGTRLTVT.

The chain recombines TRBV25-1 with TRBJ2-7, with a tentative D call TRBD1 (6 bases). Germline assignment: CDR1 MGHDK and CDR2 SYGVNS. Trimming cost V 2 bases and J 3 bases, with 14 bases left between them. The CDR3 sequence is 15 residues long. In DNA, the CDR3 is TGTGCCAGCAGTGAAGATTGGACAGTGGGCTACGAGCAGTACTTC. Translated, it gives CASSEDWTVGYEQYF.

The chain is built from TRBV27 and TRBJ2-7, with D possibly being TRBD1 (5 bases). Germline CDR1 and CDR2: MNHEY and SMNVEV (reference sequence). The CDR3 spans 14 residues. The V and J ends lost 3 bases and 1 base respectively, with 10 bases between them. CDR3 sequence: CASSFKGPSYEQYF. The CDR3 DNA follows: TGTGCCAGCAGTTTCAAGGGGCCATCCTACGAGCAGTACTTC.

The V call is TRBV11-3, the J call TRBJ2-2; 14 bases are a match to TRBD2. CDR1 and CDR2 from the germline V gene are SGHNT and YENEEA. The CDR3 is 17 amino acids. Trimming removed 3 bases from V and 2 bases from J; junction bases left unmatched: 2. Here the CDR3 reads CASSFGLAGGNTGELFF. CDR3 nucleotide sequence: TGTGCCAGCAGCTTCGGACTAGCGGGAGGAAACACCGGGGAGCTGTTTTTT.

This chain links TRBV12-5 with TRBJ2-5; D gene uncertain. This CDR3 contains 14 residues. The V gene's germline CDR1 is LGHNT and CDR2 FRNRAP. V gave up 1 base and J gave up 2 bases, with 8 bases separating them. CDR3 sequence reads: CASGLGARQETQYF. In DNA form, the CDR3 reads TGTGCTAGTGGTTTGGGTGCGAGACAAGAGACCCAGTACTTC.

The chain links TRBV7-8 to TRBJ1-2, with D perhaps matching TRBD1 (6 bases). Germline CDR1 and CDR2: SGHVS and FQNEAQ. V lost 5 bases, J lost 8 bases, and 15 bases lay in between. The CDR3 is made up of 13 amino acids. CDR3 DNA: TGTGCCAGCAGCCAAGCCGGGACACACGGCTACACCTTC. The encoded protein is CASSQAGTHGYTF.

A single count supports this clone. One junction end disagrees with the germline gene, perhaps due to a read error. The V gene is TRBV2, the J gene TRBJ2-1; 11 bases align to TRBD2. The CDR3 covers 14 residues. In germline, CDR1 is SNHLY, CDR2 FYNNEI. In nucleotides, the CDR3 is TGTGCCAGCAGTGAAGAGTCTAGCGGGAGGCCCAGCGTCTTC. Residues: CASSEESSGRPSVF.

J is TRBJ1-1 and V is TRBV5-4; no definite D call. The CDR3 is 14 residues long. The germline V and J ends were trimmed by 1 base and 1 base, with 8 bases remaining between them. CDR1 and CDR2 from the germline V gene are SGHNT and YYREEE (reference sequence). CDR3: CASSLPRQNTEAFF. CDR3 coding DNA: TGTGCCAGCAGCTTGCCCCGACAGAACACTGAAGCTTTCTTT. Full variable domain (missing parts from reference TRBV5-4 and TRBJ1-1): ETGVTQSPTHLIKTRGQQVTLRCSSQSGHNTVSWYQQALGQGPQFIFQYYREEENGRGNFPPRFSGLQFPNYSSELNVNALELDDSALYLCASSLPRQNTEAFFGQGTRLTVV.

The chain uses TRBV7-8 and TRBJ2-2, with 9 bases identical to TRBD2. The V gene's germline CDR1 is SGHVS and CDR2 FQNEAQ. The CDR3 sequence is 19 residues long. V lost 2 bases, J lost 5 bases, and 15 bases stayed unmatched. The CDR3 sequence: CASSLIRGALAGGTGELFF. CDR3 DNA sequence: TGTGCCAGCAGCTTAATACGGGGGGCGCTTGCGGGAGGGACCGGGGAGCTGTTTTTT.

CDR3 DNA: TGTGCCAGCAGCCCCGAGCGACGGGATAATTCACCCCTCCACTTT. It specifies CASSPERRDNSPLHF. The chain recombines TRBV7-8 with TRBJ1-6, with no clear D. This CDR3 has 15 residues. Trimming stripped 5 bases from V and 5 bases from J, with 13 bases between. The germline CDR1 and CDR2 sequences are SGHVS and FQNEAQ.

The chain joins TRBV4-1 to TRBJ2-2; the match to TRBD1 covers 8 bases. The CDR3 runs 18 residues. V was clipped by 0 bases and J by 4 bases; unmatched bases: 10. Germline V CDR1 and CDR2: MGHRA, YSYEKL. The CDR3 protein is CASSQEQLRTGSTGELFF. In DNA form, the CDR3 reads TGCGCCAGCAGCCAAGAACAGTTGCGGACAGGGAGCACCGGGGAGCTGTTTTTT.

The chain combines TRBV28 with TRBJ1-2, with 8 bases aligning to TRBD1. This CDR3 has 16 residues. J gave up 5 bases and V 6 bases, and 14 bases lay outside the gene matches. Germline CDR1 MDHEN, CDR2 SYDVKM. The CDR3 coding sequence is TGTGCCAGCAGATTGTCTCTAGGACAGGGTCTATATGGCTACACCTTC. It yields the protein CASRLSLGQGLYGYTF.

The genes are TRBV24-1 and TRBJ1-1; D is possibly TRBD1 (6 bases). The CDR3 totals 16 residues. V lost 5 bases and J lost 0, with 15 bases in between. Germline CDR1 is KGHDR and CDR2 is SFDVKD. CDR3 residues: CATSGKPTGMNTEAFF. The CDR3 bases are TGTGCCACCAGTGGTAAACCTACAGGGATGAACACTGAAGCTTTCTTT.

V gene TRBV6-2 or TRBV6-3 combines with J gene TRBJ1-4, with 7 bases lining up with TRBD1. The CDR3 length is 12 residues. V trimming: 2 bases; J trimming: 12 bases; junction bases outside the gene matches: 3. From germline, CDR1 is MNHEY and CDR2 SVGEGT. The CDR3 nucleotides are TGTGCCAGCAGTTACGTTGGGACAGAACTGTTTTTT. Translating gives CASSYVGTELFF.

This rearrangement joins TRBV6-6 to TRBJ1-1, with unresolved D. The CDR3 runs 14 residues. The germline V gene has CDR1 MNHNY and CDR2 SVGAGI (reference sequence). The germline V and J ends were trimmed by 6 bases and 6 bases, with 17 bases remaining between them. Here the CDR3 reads CASSRSQSEAEAFF. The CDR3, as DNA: TGTGCCAGCAGCCGGTCCCAGTCTGAGGCTGAAGCTTTCTTT.

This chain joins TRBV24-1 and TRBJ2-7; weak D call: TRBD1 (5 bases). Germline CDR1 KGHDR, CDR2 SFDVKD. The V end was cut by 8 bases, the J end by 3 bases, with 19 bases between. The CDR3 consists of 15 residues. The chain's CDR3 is CATMGSDTRDYEQYF. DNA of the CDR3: TGTGCCACCATGGGGTCGGACACAAGGGACTACGAGCAGTACTTC.

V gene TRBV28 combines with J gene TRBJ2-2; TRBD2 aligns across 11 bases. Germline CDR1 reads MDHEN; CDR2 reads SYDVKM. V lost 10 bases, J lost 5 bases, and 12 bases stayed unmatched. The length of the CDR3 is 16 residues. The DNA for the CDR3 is TGTGCCACCTCAGTTTGGCTAGCGGGAGGAACCGGGGAGCTGTTTTTT. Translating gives CATSVWLAGGTGELFF. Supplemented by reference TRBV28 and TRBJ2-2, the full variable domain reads DVKVTQSSRYLVKRTGEKVFLECVQDMDHENMFWYRQDPGLGLRLIYFSYDVKMKEKGDIPEGYSVSREKKERFSLILESASTNQTSMYLCATSVWLAGGTGELFFGEGSRLTVL.

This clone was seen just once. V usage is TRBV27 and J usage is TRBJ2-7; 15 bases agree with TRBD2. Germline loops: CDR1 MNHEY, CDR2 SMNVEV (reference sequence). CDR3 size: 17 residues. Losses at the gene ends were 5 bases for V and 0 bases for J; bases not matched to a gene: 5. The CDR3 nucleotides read TGTGCCAGCAGTGCGGGACTAGCGGGAGGCCCCTCCTACGAGCAGTACTTC. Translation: CASSAGLAGGPSYEQYF.

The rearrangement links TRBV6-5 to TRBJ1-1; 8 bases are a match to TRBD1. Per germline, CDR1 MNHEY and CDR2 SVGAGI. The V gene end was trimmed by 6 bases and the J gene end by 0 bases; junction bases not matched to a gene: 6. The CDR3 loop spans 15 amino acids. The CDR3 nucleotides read TGTGCCAGCAGCAAGACAGGGGCTTTGAACACTGAAGCTTTCTTT. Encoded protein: CASSKTGALNTEAFF.

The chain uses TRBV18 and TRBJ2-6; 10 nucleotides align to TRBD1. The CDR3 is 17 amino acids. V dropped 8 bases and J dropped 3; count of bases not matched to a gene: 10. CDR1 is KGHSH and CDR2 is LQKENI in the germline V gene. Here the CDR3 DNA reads TGTGCCAGCGCCCCGGGACAGGGGTCTGGTGGGGCCAACGTCCTGACTTTC. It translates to CASAPGQGSGGANVLTF.

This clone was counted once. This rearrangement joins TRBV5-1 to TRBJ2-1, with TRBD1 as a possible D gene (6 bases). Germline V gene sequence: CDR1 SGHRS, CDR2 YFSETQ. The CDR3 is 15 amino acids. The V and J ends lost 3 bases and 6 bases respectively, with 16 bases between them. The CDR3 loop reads CASSSTLGARNEQFF. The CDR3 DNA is TGCGCCAGCAGCTCCACGTTGGGGGCCCGCAATGAGCAGTTCTTC.

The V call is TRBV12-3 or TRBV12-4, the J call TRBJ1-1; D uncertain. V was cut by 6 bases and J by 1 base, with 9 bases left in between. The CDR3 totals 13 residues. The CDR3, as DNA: TGTGCCAGCAGAGTCCCGGGGAACACTGAAGCTTTCTTT. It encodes CASRVPGNTEAFF.

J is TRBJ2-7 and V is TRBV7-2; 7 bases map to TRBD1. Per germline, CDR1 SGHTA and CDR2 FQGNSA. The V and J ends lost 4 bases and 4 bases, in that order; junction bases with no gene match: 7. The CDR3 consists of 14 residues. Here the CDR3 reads CASSSRDSIYEQYF. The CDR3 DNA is TGTGCCAGCAGCTCCCGGGACAGTATATACGAGCAGTACTTC. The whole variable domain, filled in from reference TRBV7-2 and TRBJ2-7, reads GAGVSQSPSNKVTEKGKDVELRCDPISGHTALYWYRQSLGQGLEFLIYFQGNSAPDKSGLPSDRFSAERTGGSVSTLTIQRTQQEDSAVYLCASSSRDSIYEQYFGPGTRLTVT.

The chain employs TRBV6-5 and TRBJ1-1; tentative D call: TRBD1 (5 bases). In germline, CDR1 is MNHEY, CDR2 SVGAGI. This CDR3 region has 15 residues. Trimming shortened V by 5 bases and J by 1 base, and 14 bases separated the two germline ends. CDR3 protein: CASSPPQVANTEAFF. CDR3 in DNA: TGTGCCAGCAGTCCCCCACAGGTCGCGAACACTGAAGCTTTCTTT.